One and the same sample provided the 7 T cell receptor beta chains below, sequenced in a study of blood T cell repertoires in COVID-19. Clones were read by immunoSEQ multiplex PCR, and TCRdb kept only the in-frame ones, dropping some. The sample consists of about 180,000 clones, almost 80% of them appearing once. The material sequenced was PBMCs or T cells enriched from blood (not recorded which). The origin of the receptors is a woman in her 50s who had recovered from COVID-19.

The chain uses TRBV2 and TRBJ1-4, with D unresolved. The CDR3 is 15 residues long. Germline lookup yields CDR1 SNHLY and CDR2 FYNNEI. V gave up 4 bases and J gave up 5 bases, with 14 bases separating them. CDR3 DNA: TGTGCCAGCAGTGCACCCAACAGCAAAAATGAAAAACTGTTTTTT. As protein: CASSAPNSKNEKLFF. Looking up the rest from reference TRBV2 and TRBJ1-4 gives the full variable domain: EPEVTQTPSHQVTQMGQEVILRCVPISNHLYFYWYRQILGQKVEFLVSFYNNEISEKSEIFDDQFSVERPDGSNFTLKIRSTKLEDSAMYFCASSAPNSKNEKLFFGSGTQLSVL.

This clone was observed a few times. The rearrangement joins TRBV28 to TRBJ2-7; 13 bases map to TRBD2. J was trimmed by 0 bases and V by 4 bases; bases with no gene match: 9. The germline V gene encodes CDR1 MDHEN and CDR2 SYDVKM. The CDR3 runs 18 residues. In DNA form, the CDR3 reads TGTGCCAGCAGTTCACTTGGACTAGCGGGGGACTACTCCTACGAGCAGTACTTC. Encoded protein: CASSSLGLAGDYSYEQYF.

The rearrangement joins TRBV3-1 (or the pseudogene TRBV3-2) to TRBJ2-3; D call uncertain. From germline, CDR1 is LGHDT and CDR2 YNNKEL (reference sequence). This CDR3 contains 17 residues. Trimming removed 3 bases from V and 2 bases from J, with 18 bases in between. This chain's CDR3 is CASSHPSTVPSTDTQYF. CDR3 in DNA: TGTGCCAGCAGCCATCCTTCTACCGTTCCTTCCACAGATACGCAGTATTTT.

CDR3 nucleotide sequence: TGTGCCACCTTTAGACAGGAATACTATGGCTACACCTTC. Translation: CATFRQEYYGYTF. J is TRBJ1-2 and V is TRBV28; tentative D call: TRBD1 (6 bases). CDR1 and CDR2 (germline): MDHEN, SYDVKM. V dropped 10 bases and J dropped 3 bases, with 15 bases sitting between them. This CDR3 has 13 residues.

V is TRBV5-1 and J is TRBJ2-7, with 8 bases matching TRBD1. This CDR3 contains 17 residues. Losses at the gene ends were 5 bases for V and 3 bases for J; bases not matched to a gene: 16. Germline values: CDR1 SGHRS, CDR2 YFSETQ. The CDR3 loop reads CASRPDPGQDYSYEQYF. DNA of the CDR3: TGCGCCAGCAGACCCGACCCGGGACAGGATTACAGCTACGAGCAGTACTTC.

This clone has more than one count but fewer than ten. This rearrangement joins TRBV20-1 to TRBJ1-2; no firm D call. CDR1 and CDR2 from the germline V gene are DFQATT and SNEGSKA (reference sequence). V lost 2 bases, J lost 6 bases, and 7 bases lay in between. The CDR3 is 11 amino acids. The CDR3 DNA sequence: TGCAGTGCTAGATCTCGGGATGGCTACACCTTC. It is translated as CSARSRDGYTF.

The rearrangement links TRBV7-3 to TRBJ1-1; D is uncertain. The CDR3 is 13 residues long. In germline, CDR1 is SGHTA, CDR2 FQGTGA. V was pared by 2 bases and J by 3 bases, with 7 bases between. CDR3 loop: CASSLQRDTEAFF. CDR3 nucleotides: TGTGCCAGCAGCTTACAGAGGGACACTGAAGCTTTCTTT.